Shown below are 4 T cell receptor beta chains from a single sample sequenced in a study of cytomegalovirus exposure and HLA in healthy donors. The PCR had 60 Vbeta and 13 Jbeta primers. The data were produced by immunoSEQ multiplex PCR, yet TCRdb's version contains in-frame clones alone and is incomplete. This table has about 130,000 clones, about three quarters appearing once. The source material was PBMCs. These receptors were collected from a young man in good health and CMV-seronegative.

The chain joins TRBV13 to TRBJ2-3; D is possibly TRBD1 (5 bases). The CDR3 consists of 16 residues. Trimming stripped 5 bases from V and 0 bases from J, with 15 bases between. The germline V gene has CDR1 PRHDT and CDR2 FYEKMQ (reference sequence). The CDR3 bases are TGTGCCAGCAGCAGAAACAGGAGCCCGAGCACAGATACGCAGTATTTT. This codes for CASSRNRSPSTDTQYF.

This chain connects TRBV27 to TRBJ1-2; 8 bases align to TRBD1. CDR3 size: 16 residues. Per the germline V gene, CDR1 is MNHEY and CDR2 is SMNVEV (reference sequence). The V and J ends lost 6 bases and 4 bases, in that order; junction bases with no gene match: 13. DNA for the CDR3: TGTGCCAGCAGCCCCCGGTGGGCAGGGGGCGCCTATGGCTACACCTTC. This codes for CASSPRWAGGAYGYTF.

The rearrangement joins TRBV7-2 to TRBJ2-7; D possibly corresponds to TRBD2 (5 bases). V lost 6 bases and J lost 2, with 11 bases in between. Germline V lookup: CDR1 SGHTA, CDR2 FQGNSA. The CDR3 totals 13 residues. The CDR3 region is CASSGGTTYEQYF. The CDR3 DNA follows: TGTGCCAGCAGTGGAGGTACGACCTACGAGCAGTACTTC.

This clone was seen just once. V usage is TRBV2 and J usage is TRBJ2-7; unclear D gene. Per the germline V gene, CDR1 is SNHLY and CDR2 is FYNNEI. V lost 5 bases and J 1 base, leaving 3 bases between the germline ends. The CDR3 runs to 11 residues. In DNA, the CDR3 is TGTGCCAGCAGTCCTTCCTACGAGCAGTACTTC. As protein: CASSPSYEQYF.